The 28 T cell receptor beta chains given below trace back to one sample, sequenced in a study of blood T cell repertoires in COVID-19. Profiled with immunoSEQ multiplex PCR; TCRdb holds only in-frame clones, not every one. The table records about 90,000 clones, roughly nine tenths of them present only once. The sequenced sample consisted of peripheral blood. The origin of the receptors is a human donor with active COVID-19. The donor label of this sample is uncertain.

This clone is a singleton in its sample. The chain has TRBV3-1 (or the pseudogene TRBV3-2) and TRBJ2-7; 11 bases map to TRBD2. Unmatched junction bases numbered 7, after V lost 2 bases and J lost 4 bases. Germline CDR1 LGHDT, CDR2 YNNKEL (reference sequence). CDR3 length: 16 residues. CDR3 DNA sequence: TGTGCCAGCAGCCAAAGTTTACTAGCGGGGGAGTACGAGCAGTACTTC. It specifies CASSQSLLAGEYEQYF.

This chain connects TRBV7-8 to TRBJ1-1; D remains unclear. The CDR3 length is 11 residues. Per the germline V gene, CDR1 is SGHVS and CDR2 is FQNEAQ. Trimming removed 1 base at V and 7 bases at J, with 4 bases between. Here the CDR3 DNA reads TGTGCCAGCAGCTTAGATTATGAAGCTTTCTTT. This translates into CASSLDYEAFF.

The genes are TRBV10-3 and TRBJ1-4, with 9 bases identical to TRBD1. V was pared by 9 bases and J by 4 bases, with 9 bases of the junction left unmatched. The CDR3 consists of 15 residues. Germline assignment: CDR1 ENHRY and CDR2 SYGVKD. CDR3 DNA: TGTGCCATATCAAGGGACAGGGATGTTAATGAAAAACTGTTTTTT. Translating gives CAISRDRDVNEKLFF.

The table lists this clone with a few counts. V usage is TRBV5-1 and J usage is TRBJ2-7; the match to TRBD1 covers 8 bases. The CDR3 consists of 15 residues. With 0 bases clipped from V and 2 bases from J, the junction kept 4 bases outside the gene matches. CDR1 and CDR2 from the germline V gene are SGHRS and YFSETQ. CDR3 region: CASSLVQGAAYEQYF. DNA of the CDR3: TGCGCCAGCAGCTTGGTTCAGGGGGCCGCCTACGAGCAGTACTTC.

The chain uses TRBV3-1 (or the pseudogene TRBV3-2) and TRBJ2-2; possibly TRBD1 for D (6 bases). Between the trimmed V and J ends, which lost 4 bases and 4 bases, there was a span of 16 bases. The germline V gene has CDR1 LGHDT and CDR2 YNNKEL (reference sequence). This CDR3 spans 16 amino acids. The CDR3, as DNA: TGTGCCAGCAGCCTCCTAGTAGCAGGGGCCACCGGGGAGCTGTTTTTT. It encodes CASSLLVAGATGELFF.

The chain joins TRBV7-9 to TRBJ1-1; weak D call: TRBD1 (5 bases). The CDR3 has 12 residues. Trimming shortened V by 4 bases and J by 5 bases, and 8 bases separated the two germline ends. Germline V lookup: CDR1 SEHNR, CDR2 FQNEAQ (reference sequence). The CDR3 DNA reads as TGTGCCAGCAGCTGGAAGGGGACTGAAGCTTTCTTT. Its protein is CASSWKGTEAFF.

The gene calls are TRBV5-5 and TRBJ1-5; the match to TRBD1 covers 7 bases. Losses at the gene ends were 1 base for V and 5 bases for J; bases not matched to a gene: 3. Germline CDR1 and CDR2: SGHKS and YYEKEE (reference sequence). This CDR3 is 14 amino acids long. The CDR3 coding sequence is TGTGCCAGCAGCTTGTTAACAGGGGATCAGCCCCAGCATTTT. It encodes CASSLLTGDQPQHF. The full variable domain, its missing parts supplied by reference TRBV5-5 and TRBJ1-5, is DAGVTQSPTHLIKTRGQQVTLRCSPISGHKSVSWYQQVLGQGPQFIFQYYEKEERGRGNFPDRFSARQFPNYSSELNVNALLLGDSALYLCASSLLTGDQPQHFGDGTRLSIL.

The CDR3 spells CASSEGTSGGLIYNEQFF. The CDR3 coding sequence is TGTGCCAGCAGTGAAGGGACTAGCGGGGGGCTGATCTACAATGAGCAGTTCTTC. V and J are TRBV6-4 and TRBJ2-1; the match to TRBD2 covers 15 bases. V lost 3 bases and J lost 3; bases outside the gene matches: 6. CDR1 is MRHNA, CDR2 SNTAGT, per germline. The CDR3 loop spans 18 amino acids.

In DNA form, the CDR3 reads TGTGCCATCGGACTAGCGGGGGCTTCGGGAGATACGCAGTATTTT. Protein: CAIGLAGASGDTQYF. The rearrangement joins TRBV10-3 to TRBJ2-3, with TRBD2 matching 13 bases. CDR1 is ENHRY, CDR2 SYGVKD, per germline. This CDR3 has 15 residues. The ends lost 8 bases at V and 5 bases at J; junction bases unmatched: 7.

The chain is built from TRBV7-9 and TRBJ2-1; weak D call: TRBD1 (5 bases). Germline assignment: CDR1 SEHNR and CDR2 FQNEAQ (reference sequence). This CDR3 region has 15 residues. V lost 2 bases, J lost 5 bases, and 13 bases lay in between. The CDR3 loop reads CASSLFPQDNNEQFF. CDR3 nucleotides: TGTGCCAGCAGCTTATTTCCCCAGGACAACAATGAGCAGTTCTTC.

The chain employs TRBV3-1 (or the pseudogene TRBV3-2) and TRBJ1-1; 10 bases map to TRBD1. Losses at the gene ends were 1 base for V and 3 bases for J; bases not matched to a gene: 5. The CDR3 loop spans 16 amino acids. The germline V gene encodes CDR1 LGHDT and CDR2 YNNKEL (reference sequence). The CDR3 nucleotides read TGTGCCAGCAGCCAAGGGGACAGGGGCGCACACACTGAAGCTTTCTTT. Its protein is CASSQGDRGAHTEAFF.

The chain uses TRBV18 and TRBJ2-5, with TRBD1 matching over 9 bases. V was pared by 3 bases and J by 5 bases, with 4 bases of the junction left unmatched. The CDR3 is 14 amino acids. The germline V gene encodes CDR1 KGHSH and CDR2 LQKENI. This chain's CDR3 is CASSPSDRGETQYF. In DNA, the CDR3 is TGTGCCAGCTCACCTTCGGACAGGGGCGAGACCCAGTACTTC.

DNA of the CDR3: TGTGCCACCAGCAGAGATCCCGGACAGGTATCCTACGAGCAGTACTTC. Residues: CATSRDPGQVSYEQYF. J is TRBJ2-7 and V is TRBV15, with 7 bases matching TRBD1. CDR1 is LNHNV and CDR2 is YYDKDF in the germline V gene (reference sequence). The CDR3 length is 16 residues. Losses at the gene ends were 0 bases for V and 1 base for J; bases not matched to a gene: 6. Full variable domain (outside the CDR3, taken from reference TRBV15 and TRBJ2-7): DAMVIQNPRYQVTQFGKPVTLSCSQTLNHNVMYWYQQKSSQAPKLLFHYYDKDFNNEADTPDNFQSRRPNTSFCFLDIRSPGLGDTAMYLCATSRDPGQVSYEQYFGPGTRLTVT.

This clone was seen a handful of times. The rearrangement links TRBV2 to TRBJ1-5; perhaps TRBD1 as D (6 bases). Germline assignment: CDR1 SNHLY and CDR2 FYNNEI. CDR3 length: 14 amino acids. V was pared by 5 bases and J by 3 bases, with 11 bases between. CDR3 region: CASSRDTNNQPQHF. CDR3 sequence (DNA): TGTGCCAGCAGTCGGGACACCAACAATCAGCCCCAGCATTTT.

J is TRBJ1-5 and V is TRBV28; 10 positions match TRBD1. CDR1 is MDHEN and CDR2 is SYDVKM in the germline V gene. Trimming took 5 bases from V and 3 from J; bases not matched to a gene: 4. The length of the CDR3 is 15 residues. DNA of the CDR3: TGTGCCAGCAGTCCCGGGACAGGGGTCAATCAGCCCCAGCATTTT. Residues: CASSPGTGVNQPQHF.

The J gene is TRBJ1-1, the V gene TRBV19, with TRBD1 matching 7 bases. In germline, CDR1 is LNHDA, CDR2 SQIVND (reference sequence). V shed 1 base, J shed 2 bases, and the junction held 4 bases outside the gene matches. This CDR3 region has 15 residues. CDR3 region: CASSIGGTVNTEAFF. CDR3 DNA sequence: TGTGCCAGTAGTATAGGAGGGACAGTCAACACTGAAGCTTTCTTT.

In DNA, the CDR3 is TGTGCCAGCAGTCTACATAGCGGGGGGAACTACGAGCAGTACTTC. Translated: CASSLHSGGNYEQYF. The chain couples TRBV7-2 to TRBJ2-7; 10 nucleotides line up with TRBD2. There are 15 residues in the CDR3. The ends lost 6 bases at V and 3 bases at J; junction bases unmatched: 8. The germline CDR1 and CDR2 sequences are SGHTA and FQGNSA.

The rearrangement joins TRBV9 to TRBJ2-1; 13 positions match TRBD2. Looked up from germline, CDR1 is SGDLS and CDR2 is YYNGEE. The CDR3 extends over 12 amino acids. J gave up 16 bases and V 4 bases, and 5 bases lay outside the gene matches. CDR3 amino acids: CASSTTSGGPFF. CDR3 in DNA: TGTGCCAGCAGCACGACTAGCGGGGGGCCTTTCTTC. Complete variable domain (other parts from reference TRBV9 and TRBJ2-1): DSGVTQTPKHLITATGQRVTLRCSPRSGDLSVYWYQQSLDQGLQFLIQYYNGEERAKGNILERFSAQQFPDLHSELNLSSLELGDSALYFCASSTTSGGPFFGPGTRLTVL.

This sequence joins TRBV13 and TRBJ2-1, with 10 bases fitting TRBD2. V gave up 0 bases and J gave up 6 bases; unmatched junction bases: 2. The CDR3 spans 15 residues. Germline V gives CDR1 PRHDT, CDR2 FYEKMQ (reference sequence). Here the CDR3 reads CASSLGTSGFNEQFF. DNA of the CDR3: TGTGCCAGCAGCTTAGGGACTAGCGGGTTCAATGAGCAGTTCTTC.

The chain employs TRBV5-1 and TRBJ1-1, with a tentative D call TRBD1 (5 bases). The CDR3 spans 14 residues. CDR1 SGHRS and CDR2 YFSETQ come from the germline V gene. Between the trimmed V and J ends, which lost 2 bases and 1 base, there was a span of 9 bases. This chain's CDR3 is CASSFGRGNTEAFF. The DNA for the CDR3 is TGCGCCAGCAGCTTCGGAAGGGGGAACACTGAAGCTTTCTTT.

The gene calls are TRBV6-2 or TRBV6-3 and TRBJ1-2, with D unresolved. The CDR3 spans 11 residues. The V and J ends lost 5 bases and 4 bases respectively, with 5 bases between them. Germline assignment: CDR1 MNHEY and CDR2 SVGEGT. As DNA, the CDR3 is TGTGCCAGCAGTCCGTCCTATGGCTACACCTTC. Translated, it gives CASSPSYGYTF.

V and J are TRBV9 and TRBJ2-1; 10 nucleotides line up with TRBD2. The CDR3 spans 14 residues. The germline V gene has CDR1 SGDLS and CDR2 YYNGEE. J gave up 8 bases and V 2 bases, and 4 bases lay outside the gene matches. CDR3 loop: CASSVASGGYEQFF. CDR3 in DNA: TGTGCCAGCAGCGTGGCTAGCGGGGGCTATGAGCAGTTCTTC.

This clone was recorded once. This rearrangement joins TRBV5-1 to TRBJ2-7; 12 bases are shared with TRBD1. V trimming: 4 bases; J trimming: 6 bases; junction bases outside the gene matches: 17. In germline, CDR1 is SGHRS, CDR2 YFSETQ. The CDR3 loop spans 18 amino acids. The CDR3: CASSLGQGAGPLSLEQYF. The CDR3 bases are TGCGCCAGCAGCCTGGGACAGGGGGCCGGACCCCTCTCTCTCGAGCAGTACTTC.

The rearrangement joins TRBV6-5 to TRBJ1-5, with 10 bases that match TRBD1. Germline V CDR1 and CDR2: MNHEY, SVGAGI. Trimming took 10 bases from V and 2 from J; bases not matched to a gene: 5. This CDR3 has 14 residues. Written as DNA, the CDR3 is TGTGCCACCGAGACAGGGGGCGGCAATCAGCCCCAGCATTTT. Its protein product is CATETGGGNQPQHF.

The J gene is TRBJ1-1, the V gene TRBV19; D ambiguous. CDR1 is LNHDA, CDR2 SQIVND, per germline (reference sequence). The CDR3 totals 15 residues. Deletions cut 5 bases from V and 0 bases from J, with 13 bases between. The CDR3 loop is CASSPPPDMNTEAFF. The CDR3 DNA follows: TGTGCCAGTAGTCCCCCCCCAGACATGAACACTGAAGCTTTCTTT.

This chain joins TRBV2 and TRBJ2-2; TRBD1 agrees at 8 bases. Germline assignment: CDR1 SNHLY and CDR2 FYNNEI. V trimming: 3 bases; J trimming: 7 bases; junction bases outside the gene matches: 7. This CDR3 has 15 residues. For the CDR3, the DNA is TGTGCCAGCAGTGATGGCAGGGGGCCGAACGGGGAGCTGTTTTTT. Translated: CASSDGRGPNGELFF.

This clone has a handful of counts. The CDR3 spells CATSRGAVNEQFF. CDR3 nucleotide sequence: TGCGCCACAAGCCGGGGGGCCGTTAATGAGCAGTTCTTC. The chain is built from TRBV10-1 and TRBJ2-1, with D possibly matching TRBD2 (7 bases). V was clipped by 10 bases and J by 7 bases, with 17 bases between them. The length of the CDR3 is 13 residues. Germline V CDR1 and CDR2: WNHNN, SYGVQD (reference sequence).

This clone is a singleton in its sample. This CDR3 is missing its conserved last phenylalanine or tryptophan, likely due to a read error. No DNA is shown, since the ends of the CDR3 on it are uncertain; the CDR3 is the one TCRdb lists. CDR3 region: CATSDLIRTGI. The rearrangement uses TRBV24-1 and TRBJ2-7; the table gives TRBD1 as D, unverified against the DNA. The CDR3 length equals 11 residues, ends included. In germline, CDR1 is KGHDR, CDR2 SFDVKD.